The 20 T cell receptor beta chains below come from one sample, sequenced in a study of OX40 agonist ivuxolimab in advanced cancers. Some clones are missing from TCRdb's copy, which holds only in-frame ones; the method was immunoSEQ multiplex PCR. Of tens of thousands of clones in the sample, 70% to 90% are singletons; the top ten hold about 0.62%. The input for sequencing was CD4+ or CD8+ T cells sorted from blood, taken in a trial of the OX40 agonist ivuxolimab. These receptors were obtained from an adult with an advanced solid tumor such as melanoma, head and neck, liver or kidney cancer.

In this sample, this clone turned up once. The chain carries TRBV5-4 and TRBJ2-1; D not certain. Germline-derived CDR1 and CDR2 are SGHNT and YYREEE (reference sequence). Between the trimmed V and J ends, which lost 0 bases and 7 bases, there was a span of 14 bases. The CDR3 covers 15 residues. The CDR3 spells CASSLANRARNEQFF. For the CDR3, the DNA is TGTGCCAGCAGCTTGGCCAACCGGGCCCGAAATGAGCAGTTCTTC.

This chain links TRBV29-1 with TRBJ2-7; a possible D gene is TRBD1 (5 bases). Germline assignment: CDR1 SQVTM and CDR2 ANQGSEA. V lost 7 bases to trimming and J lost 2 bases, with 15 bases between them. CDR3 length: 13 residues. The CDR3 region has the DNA TGCAGCGCAACGGACATTTCAACCTACGAGCAGTACTTC. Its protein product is CSATDISTYEQYF.

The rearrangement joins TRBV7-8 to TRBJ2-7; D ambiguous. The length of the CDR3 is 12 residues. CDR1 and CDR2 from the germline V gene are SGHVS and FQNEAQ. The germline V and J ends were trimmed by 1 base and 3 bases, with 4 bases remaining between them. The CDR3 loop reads CASSLVIYEQYF. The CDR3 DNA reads TGTGCCAGCAGCTTAGTAATCTACGAGCAGTACTTC.

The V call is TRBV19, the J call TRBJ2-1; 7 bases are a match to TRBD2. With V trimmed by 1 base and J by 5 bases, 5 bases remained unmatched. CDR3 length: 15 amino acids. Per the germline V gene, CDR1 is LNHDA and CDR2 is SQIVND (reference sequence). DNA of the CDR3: TGTGCCAGTAGTATAGTGGCTAGCGGAAACAATGAGCAGTTCTTC. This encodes CASSIVASGNNEQFF.

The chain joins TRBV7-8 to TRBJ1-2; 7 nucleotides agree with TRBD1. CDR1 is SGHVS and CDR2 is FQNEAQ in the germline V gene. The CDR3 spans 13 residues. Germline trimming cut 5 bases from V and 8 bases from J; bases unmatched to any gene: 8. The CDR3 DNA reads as TGTGCCAGCAGCCTGACGGGACAGTACGGCTACACCTTC. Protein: CASSLTGQYGYTF.

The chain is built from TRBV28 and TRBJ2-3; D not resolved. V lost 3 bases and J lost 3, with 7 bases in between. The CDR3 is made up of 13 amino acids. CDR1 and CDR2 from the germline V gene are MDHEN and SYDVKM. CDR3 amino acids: CASSLDLTDTQYF. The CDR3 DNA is TGTGCCAGCAGTTTGGATTTGACAGATACGCAGTATTTT.

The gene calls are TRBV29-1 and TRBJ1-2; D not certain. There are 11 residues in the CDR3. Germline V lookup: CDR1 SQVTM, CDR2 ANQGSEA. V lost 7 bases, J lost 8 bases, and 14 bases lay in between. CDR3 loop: CSAIDPGGYTF. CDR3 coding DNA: TGCAGCGCCATTGATCCGGGGGGCTACACCTTC.

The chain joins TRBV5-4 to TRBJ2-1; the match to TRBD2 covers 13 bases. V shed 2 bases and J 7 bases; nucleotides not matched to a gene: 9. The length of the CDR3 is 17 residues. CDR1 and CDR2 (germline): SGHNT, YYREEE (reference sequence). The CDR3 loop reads CASSFGWTSGSMNEQFF. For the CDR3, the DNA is TGTGCCAGCAGCTTCGGATGGACTAGCGGGAGTATGAATGAGCAGTTCTTC.

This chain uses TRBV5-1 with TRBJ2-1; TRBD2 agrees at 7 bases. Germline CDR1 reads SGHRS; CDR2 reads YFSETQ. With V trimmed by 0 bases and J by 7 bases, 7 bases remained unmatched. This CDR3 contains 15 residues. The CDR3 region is CASSLAGASGNEQFF. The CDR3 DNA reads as TGCGCCAGCAGCTTGGCCGGGGCTAGCGGTAATGAGCAGTTCTTC.

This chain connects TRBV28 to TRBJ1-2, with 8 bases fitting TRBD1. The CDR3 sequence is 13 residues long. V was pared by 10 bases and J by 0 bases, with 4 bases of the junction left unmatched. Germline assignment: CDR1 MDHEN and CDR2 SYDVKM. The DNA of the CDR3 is TGTGCCATCGTGGACAGGGCTAACTATGGCTACACCTTC. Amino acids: CAIVDRANYGYTF.

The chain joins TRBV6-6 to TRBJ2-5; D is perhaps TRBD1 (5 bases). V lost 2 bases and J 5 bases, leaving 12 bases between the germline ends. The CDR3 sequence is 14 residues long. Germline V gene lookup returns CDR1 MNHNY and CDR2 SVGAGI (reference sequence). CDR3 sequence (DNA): TGTGCCAGCAGTTACGCAGGGTTTGGTGAGACCCAGTACTTC. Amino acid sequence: CASSYAGFGETQYF.

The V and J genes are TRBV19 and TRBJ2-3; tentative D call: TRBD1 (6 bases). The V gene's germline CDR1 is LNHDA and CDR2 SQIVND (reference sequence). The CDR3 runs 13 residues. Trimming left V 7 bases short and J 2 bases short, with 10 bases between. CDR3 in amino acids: CASKGTNTDTQYF. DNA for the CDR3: TGTGCCAGTAAGGGGACAAACACAGATACGCAGTATTTT. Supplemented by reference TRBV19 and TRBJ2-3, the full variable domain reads DGGITQSPKYLFRKEGQNVTLSCEQNLNHDAMYWYRQDPGQGLRLIYYSQIVNDFQKGDIAEGYSVSREKKESFPLTVTSAQKNPTAFYLCASKGTNTDTQYFGPGTRLTVL.

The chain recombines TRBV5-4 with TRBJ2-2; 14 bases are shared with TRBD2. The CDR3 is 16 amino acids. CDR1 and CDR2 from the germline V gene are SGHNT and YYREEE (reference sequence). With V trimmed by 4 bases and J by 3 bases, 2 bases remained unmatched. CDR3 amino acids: CASSPGLAGDTGELFF. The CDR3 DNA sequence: TGTGCCAGCAGCCCGGGACTAGCGGGAGACACCGGGGAGCTGTTTTTT. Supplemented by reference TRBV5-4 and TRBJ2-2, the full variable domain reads ETGVTQSPTHLIKTRGQQVTLRCSSQSGHNTVSWYQQALGQGPQFIFQYYREEENGRGNFPPRFSGLQFPNYSSELNVNALELDDSALYLCASSPGLAGDTGELFFGEGSRLTVL.

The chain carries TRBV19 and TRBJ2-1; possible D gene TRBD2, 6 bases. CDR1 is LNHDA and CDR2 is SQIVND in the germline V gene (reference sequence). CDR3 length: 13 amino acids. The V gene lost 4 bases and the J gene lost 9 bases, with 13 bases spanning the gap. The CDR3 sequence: CASSSDQGGEQFF. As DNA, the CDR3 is TGTGCCAGTAGTAGCGACCAGGGAGGTGAGCAGTTCTTC.

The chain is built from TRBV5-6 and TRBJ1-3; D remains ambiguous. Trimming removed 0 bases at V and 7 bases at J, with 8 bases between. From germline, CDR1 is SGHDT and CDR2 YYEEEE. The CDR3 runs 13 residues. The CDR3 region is CASSLVARNTIYF. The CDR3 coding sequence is TGTGCCAGCAGCTTGGTTGCCCGGAACACCATATATTTT.

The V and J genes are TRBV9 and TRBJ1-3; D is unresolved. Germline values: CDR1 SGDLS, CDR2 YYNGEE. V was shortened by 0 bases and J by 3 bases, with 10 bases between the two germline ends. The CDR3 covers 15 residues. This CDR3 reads CASSVEQHIGNTIYF. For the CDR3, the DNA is TGTGCCAGCAGCGTAGAACAGCATATTGGAAACACCATATATTTT. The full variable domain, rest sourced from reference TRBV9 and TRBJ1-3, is DSGVTQTPKHLITATGQRVTLRCSPRSGDLSVYWYQQSLDQGLQFLIQYYNGEERAKGNILERFSAQQFPDLHSELNLSSLELGDSALYFCASSVEQHIGNTIYFGEGSWLTVV.

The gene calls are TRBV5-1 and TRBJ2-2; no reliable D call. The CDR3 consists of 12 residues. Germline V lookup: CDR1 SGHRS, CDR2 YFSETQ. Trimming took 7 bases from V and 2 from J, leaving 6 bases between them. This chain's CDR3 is CASRENTGELFF. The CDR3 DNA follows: TGCGCCAGCCGCGAAAACACCGGGGAGCTGTTTTTT.

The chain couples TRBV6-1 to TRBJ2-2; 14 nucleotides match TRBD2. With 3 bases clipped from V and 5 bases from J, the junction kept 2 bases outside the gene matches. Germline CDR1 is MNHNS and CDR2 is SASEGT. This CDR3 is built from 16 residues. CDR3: CASSEGTSGRTGELFF. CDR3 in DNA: TGTGCCAGCAGTGAGGGGACTAGCGGGAGAACCGGGGAGCTGTTTTTT.

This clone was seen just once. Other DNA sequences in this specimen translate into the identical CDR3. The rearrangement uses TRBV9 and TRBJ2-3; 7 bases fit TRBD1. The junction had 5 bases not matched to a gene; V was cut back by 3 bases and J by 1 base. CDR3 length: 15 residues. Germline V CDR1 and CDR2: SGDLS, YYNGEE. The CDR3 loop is CASSARQGGTDTQYF. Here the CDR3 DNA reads TGTGCCAGCAGCGCCCGACAGGGTGGCACAGATACGCAGTATTTT.

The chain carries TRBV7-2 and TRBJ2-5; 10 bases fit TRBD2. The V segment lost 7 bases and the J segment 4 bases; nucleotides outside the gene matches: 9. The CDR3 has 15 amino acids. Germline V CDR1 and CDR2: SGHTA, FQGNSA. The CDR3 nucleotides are TGTGCCAGCACCAACAGAGCTAGCGGGAGAGAGACCCAGTACTTC. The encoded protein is CASTNRASGRETQYF.